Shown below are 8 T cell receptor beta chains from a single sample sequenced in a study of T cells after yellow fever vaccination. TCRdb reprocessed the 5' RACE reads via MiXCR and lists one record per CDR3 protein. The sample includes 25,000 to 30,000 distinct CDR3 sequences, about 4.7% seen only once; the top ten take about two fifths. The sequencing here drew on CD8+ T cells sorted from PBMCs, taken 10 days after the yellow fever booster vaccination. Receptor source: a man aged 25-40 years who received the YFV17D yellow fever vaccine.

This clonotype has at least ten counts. Here the CDR3 reads CASSSLGEQFF. CDR3 nucleotides: TGTGCCAGCAGCTCCCTGGGCGAGCAGTTCTTC. The J gene is TRBJ2-1, the V gene TRBV7-2; D not certain. Trimming left V 4 bases short and J 10 bases short, with 8 bases between. The CDR3 totals 11 residues. Looked up from germline, CDR1 is SGHTA and CDR2 is FQGNSA.

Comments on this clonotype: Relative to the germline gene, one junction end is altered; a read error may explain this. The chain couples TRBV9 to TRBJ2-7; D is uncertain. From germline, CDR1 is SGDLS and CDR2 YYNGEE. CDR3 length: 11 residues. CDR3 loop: CASSSSYEHYF. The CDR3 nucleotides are TGTGCCAGCAGCAGTTCTTACGAGCACTACTTC. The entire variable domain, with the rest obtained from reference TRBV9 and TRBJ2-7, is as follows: DSGVTQTPKHLITATGQRVTLRCSPRSGDLSVYWYQQSLDQGLQFLIQYYNGEERAKGNILERFSAQQFPDLHSELNLSSLELGDSALYFCASSSSYEHYFGPGTRLTVT.

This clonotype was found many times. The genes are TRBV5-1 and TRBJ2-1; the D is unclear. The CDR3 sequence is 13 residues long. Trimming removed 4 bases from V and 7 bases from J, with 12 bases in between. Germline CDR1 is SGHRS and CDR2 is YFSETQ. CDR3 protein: CASSSVEWNEQFF. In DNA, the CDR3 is TGCGCCAGCAGCAGCGTCGAGTGGAATGAGCAGTTCTTC.

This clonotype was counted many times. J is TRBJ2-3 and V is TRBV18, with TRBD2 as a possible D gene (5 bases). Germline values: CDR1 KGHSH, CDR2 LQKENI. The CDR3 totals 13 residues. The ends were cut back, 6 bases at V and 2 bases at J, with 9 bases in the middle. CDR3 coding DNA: TGTGCCAGCTCGGAGCGGAACACAGATACGCAGTATTTT. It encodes CASSERNTDTQYF. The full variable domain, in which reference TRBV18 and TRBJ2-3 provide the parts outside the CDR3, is NAGVMQNPRHLVRRRGQEARLRCSPMKGHSHVYWYRQLPEEGLKFMVYLQKENIIDESGMPKERFSAEFPKEGPSILRIQQVVRGDSAAYFCASSERNTDTQYFGPGTRLTVL.

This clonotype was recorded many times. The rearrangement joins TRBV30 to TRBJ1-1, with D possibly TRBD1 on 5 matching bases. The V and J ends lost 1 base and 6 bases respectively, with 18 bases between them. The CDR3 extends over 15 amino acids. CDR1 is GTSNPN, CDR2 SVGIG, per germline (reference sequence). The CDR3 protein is CAWSGGSTSPPEAFF. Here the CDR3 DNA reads TGTGCCTGGAGTGGGGGGTCGACCTCGCCCCCTGAAGCTTTCTTT.

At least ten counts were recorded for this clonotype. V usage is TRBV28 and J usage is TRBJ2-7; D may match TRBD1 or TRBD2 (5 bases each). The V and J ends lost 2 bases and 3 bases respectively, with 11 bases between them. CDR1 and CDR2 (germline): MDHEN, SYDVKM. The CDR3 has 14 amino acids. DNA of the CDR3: TGTGCCAGCAGTTTAGGTGGGGGTTACTACGAGCAGTACTTC. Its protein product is CASSLGGGYYEQYF.

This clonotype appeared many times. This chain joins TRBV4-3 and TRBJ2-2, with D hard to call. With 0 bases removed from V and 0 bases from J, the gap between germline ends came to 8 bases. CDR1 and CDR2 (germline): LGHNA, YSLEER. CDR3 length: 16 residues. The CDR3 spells CASSQDGSTNTGELFF. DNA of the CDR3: TGCGCCAGCAGCCAAGATGGCTCCACGAACACCGGGGAGCTGTTTTTT.

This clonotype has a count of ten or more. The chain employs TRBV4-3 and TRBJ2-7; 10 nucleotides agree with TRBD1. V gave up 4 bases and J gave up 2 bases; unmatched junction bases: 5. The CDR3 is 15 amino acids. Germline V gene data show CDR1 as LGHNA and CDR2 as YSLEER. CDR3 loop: CASSPGQGVAYEQYF. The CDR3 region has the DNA TGCGCCAGCAGCCCTGGACAGGGGGTTGCCTACGAGCAGTACTTC.